This T cell receptor (beta chain) was observed in a study of control samples from healthy donors and cancer patients. TCRdb's copy holds only in-frame clones and misses some; the assay was immunoSEQ multiplex PCR. The sample carries 140,000 or so clones, just under 95% recorded once. The CDR3 runs to 16 residues. The ends were cut back, 1 base at V and 2 bases at J, with 12 bases in the middle. Germline lookup yields CDR1 SGHAT and CDR2 FQNNGV. The J gene is TRBJ1-3, the V gene TRBV11-2; a weak D match, TRBD1 (6 bases). The TCR sequence derives from a man aged 55 to 69 with colorectal cancer. The sequenced sample was PBMCs. Here the CDR3 DNA reads TGTGCCAGCAGCTTAGCTGGACAGAAAGCTGGAAACACCATATATTTT. It encodes CASSLAGQKAGNTIYF.